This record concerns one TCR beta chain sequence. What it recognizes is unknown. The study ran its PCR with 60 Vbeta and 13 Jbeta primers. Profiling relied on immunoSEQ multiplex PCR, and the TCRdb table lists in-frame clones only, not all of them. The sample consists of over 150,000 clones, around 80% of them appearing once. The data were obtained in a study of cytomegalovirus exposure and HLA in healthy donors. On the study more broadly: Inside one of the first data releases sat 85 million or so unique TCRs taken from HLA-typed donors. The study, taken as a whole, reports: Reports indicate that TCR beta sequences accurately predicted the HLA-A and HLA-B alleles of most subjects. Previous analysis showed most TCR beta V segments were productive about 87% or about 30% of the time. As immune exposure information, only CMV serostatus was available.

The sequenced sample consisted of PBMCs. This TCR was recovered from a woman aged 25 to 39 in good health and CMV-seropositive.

The CDR3 spells CASTAGRYEQYF. Written as DNA, the CDR3 is TGTGCCAGCACCGCAGGAAGGTACGAGCAGTACTTC. The chain couples TRBV7-9 to TRBJ2-7; D is undetermined. This CDR3 is 12 amino acids long. Germline V gene lookup returns CDR1 SEHNR and CDR2 FQNEAQ (reference sequence). V was clipped by 7 bases and J by 4 bases, with 11 bases between them.